This entry lists 31 T cell receptor beta chains sequenced from one sample in a study of molecular identifiers for immune sequencing clone quantification. TCRdb processed the PCR reads anew with MiXCR; each CDR3 protein has one entry. Here the sample spans 490,000 or so distinct CDR3 sequences, approximately 25% being singletons. The sample taken for sequencing was naive CD8+ T cells from blood, with Jurkat cell RNA spiked in. The subset is: FACS-sorted CD8+CD4-CCR7+CD45RA+ naive T cells. The origin of the receptors is a human donor in good health. Some libraries in this study had Jurkat cell RNA spiked in.

This clonotype was counted ten times or more. V and J are TRBV29-1 and TRBJ2-5; D perhaps matches TRBD1 (5 bases). The CDR3 sequence is 13 residues long. Germline V gene sequence: CDR1 SQVTM, CDR2 ANQGSEA. The germline V and J ends were trimmed by 4 bases and 0 bases, with 9 bases remaining between them. This CDR3 is CSVVQGYQETQYF. CDR3 sequence (DNA): TGCAGCGTTGTTCAGGGATACCAAGAGACCCAGTACTTC.

The chain is built from TRBV7-9 and TRBJ1-3; D unresolved. The CDR3 extends over 15 amino acids. CDR1 and CDR2 (germline): SEHNR, FQNEAQ (reference sequence). The V gene lost 2 bases and the J gene lost 0 bases, with 8 bases spanning the gap. CDR3 sequence: CASSLNTRSGNTIYF. The CDR3 bases are TGTGCCAGCAGCTTAAACACCCGCTCTGGAAACACCATATATTTT.

A note on this clonotype: A much larger clone differs from this one at a single base, so this may be a read error. The chain has TRBV6-5 and TRBJ2-2, with D possibly TRBD2 on 6 matching bases. The CDR3 extends over 15 amino acids. In germline, CDR1 is MNHEY, CDR2 SVGAGI. CDR3 sequence reads: CASNWEGVGTGGLFF. In DNA, the CDR3 is TGTGCCAGCAACTGGGAAGGCGTCGGCACCGGGGGGCTGTTTTTT.

Concerning this clonotype: This may come from a read error, since a much larger clone is one base off. The chain links TRBV5-4 to TRBJ2-3, with 9 bases aligning to TRBD1. Germline CDR1 SGHNT, CDR2 YYREEE (reference sequence). The CDR3 totals 16 residues. The CDR3 DNA sequence: TGTGCCAGCAGCTTTGGACAGGGGACAGACACAGATGCGCAGTATTTT. Protein sequence: CASSFGQGTDTDAQYF. The full variable domain, completed using reference TRBV5-4 and TRBJ2-3, is ETGVTQSPTHLIKTRGQQVTLRCSSQSGHNTVSWYQQALGQGPQFIFQYYREEENGRGNFPPRFSGLQFPNYSSELNVNALELDDSALYLCASSFGQGTDTDAQYFGPGTRLTVL.

This clonotype appeared many times. The V and J genes are TRBV7-9 and TRBJ2-3, with 7 nucleotides matching TRBD1. This CDR3 spans 16 amino acids. CDR1 is SEHNR and CDR2 is FQNEAQ in the germline V gene (reference sequence). Trimming at V came to 5 bases and at J to 3 bases, leaving 11 bases not matched to a gene. In DNA, the CDR3 is TGTGCCAGCAGCCCAAGGACAGGAAAGCCTACAGATACGCAGTATTTT. Translation: CASSPRTGKPTDTQYF.

This clonotype has just a few counts. The chain combines TRBV19 with TRBJ2-7; D might be TRBD1 (5 bases). V lost 7 bases, J lost 0 bases, and 13 bases lay in between. This CDR3 contains 14 residues. CDR1 and CDR2 (germline): LNHDA, SQIVND (reference sequence). Written as DNA, the CDR3 is TGTGCCAGTACCAAAACAGGTTCCTCCTACGAGCAGTACTTC. The encoded protein is CASTKTGSSYEQYF.

This clonotype was picked up many times. CDR3 sequence: CASSGTSGSPEQYF. DNA for the CDR3: TGTGCCAGCAGCGGGACTAGCGGGAGTCCCGAGCAGTACTTC. The gene calls are TRBV5-5 and TRBJ2-7, with 14 bases that match TRBD2. In germline, CDR1 is SGHKS, CDR2 YYEKEE (reference sequence). Losses at the gene ends were 4 bases for V and 6 bases for J; bases not matched to a gene: 3. The length of the CDR3 is 14 residues.

This clonotype was counted many times. The rearrangement joins TRBV19 to TRBJ1-1; no clear D gene. The CDR3 consists of 14 residues. CDR1 is LNHDA, CDR2 SQIVND, per germline (reference sequence). V was clipped by 4 bases and J by 1 base, with 10 bases between them. The CDR3, as DNA: TGTGCCAGTAGTAACCGACAAAGGAACACTGAAGCTTTCTTT. The encoded protein is CASSNRQRNTEAFF.

This clonotype has a handful of counts. The V call is TRBV15, the J call TRBJ1-4, with a possible D match to TRBD1 (6 bases). V lost 4 bases and J 5 bases, leaving 11 bases between the germline ends. CDR3 length: 14 residues. Germline CDR1 and CDR2: LNHNV and YYDKDF (reference sequence). CDR3 in DNA: TGTGCCACCAGCACCGGGACACTGAATGAAAAACTGTTTTTT. Protein product: CATSTGTLNEKLFF.

In this sample, this clonotype turned up many times. V is TRBV29-1 and J is TRBJ2-2, with D perhaps matching TRBD1 (6 bases). Trimming removed 4 bases from V and 3 bases from J, with 9 bases in between. There are 13 residues in the CDR3. CDR1 is SQVTM, CDR2 ANQGSEA, per germline. The CDR3 is CSVGRGDTGELFF. The CDR3 DNA reads TGCAGCGTTGGCAGGGGAGACACCGGGGAGCTGTTTTTT.

The CDR3 loop reads CASSQDGLAGLSQETQYF. DNA for the CDR3: TGCGCCAGCAGCCAAGATGGACTAGCGGGGTTGTCGCAAGAGACCCAGTACTTC. The rearrangement links TRBV4-3 to TRBJ2-5; 12 bases are shared with TRBD2. V was clipped by 0 bases and J by 2 bases; unmatched bases: 7. Germline V CDR1 and CDR2: LGHNA, YSLEER. The CDR3 totals 18 residues.

In the case of this clonotype: A much larger clone lies a single base off, so this may be a read error. V is TRBV4-3 and J is TRBJ2-7; D may match TRBD1 or TRBD2 (5 bases each). V was pared by 3 bases and J by 0 bases, with 12 bases between. The CDR3 loop spans 15 amino acids. Germline V CDR1 and CDR2: LGHNA, YSLEER. The CDR3: CASSHARGSSYEQYF. In DNA form, the CDR3 reads TGCGCCAGCAGCCACGCGAGGGGCAGCTCCTACGAGCAGTACTTC.

The sample holds many counts of this clonotype. J is TRBJ2-3 and V is TRBV28; tentative D call: TRBD2 (5 bases). Germline V CDR1 and CDR2: MDHEN, SYDVKM. Trimming pared 2 bases from V and 0 bases from J, leaving 9 bases between. This CDR3 comprises 15 residues. CDR3 sequence reads: CASSLSGTSTDTQYF. The DNA of the CDR3 is TGTGCCAGCAGTTTAAGCGGAACTAGCACAGATACGCAGTATTTT.

This clonotype was seen only a few times. The gene calls are TRBV30 and TRBJ2-7; no reliable D call. The CDR3 is 12 amino acids. V lost 3 bases to trimming and J lost 3 bases, with 9 bases between them. Germline assignment: CDR1 GTSNPN and CDR2 SVGIG (reference sequence). The CDR3 sequence: CAWSAGIYEQYF. The CDR3 DNA follows: TGTGCCTGGAGCGCCGGAATCTACGAGCAGTACTTC.

Comments on this clonotype: One end of the junction fails to match germline, which may point to a read error. The CDR3 DNA follows: TGTGCCAGCAGCCCGACGCTACAAGAGCCCCAGTACTTC. Translating gives CASSPTLQEPQYF. J is TRBJ2-5 and V is TRBV9; D gene ambiguous. This CDR3 contains 13 residues. In germline, CDR1 is SGDLS, CDR2 YYNGEE.

This chain links TRBV4-1 with TRBJ2-7; 10 nucleotides match TRBD2. Trimming at V came to 4 bases and at J to 2 bases, leaving 8 bases not matched to a gene. The CDR3 totals 16 residues. The germline CDR1 and CDR2 sequences are MGHRA and YSYEKL. In DNA form, the CDR3 reads TGCGCCAGCAGCCCACTAGGACTAGCGGTAACCTACGAGCAGTACTTC. Encoded protein: CASSPLGLAVTYEQYF.

This clonotype appeared many times. The chain carries TRBV7-9 and TRBJ2-3, with 14 bases fitting TRBD2. With 4 bases clipped from V and 4 bases from J, the junction kept 4 bases outside the gene matches. The CDR3 contains 16 residues. The germline CDR1 and CDR2 sequences are SEHNR and FQNEAQ (reference sequence). CDR3 residues: CASSSWTSGGPDTQYF. Written as DNA, the CDR3 is TGTGCCAGCAGCTCTTGGACTAGCGGGGGGCCAGATACGCAGTATTTT. Full variable domain (rest looked up from reference TRBV7-9 and TRBJ2-3): DTGVSQNPRHKITKRGQNVTFRCDPISEHNRLYWYRQTLGQGPEFLTYFQNEAQLEKSRLLSDRFSAERPKGSFSTLEIQRTEQGDSAMYLCASSSWTSGGPDTQYFGPGTRLTVL.

The chain joins TRBV24-1 to TRBJ2-1, with a tentative D call TRBD2 (8 bases). CDR3 length equals 17 residues. Germline CDR1 KGHDR, CDR2 SFDVKD. Trimming pared 7 bases from V and 5 bases from J, leaving 23 bases between. In DNA form, the CDR3 reads TGTGCCACCAGCACCGCTTCGGGAGGGGGCTGGAACAATGAGCAGTTCTTC. Its translation: CATSTASGGGWNNEQFF.

The rearrangement joins TRBV19 to TRBJ2-1; 7 bases match TRBD1. This CDR3 is 15 amino acids long. The germline CDR1 and CDR2 sequences are LNHDA and SQIVND (reference sequence). V shed 10 bases and J 0 bases; nucleotides not matched to a gene: 9. CDR3 protein: CATIGPGGSYNEQFF. The CDR3 nucleotides are TGTGCCACCATAGGGCCAGGGGGCTCCTACAATGAGCAGTTCTTC.

This clonotype was seen a few times. V usage is TRBV15 and J usage is TRBJ2-2; 10 bases align to TRBD2. CDR1 is LNHNV and CDR2 is YYDKDF in the germline V gene (reference sequence). The CDR3 extends over 19 amino acids. The junction had 19 bases not matched to a gene; V was cut back by 9 bases and J by 3 bases. CDR3 sequence reads: CATQSRGASGGLYTGELFF. The CDR3 nucleotides are TGTGCCACACAGTCGCGCGGGGCTAGCGGGGGCCTGTACACCGGGGAGCTGTTTTTT.

This clonotype turned up a few times. The V call is TRBV7-9, the J call TRBJ1-4; 8 nucleotides line up with TRBD1. J was trimmed by 2 bases and V by 0 bases; bases with no gene match: 8. The germline V gene encodes CDR1 SEHNR and CDR2 FQNEAQ (reference sequence). This CDR3 region has 18 residues. The CDR3 nucleotides are TGTGCCAGCAGCTTAGCCCTCCTGGACAGGGCTACTAATGAAAAACTGTTTTTT. The encoded protein is CASSLALLDRATNEKLFF.

This clonotype was seen a few times. The CDR3 sequence is CAWSEGRGHEQYF. Written as DNA, the CDR3 is TGTGCCTGGAGTGAGGGCAGGGGGCACGAGCAGTACTTC. The V gene is TRBV30, the J gene TRBJ2-7; TRBD1 agrees at 8 bases. Germline CDR1 and CDR2: GTSNPN and SVGIG (reference sequence). V lost 1 base and J lost 5; bases outside the gene matches: 4. The CDR3 contains 13 residues.

This clonotype occurred a few times. The rearrangement joins TRBV7-9 to TRBJ2-5; no firm D call. CDR3 length: 15 amino acids. CDR1 and CDR2 (germline): SEHNR, FQNEAQ (reference sequence). V lost 5 bases and J 0 bases, leaving 13 bases between the germline ends. The CDR3 reads CASSPPGLHQETQYF. The DNA of the CDR3 is TGTGCCAGCAGCCCTCCGGGCTTACACCAAGAGACCCAGTACTTC.

This clonotype showed up many times. The V call is TRBV5-4, the J call TRBJ1-1, with D tentatively TRBD1 (5 bases). The CDR3 contains 13 residues. Germline V gene data show CDR1 as SGHNT and CDR2 as YYREEE (reference sequence). V was shortened by 4 bases and J by 7 bases, with 14 bases between the two germline ends. The chain's CDR3 is CASSSVGDFEAFF. CDR3 DNA: TGTGCCAGCAGCAGTGTGGGGGACTTTGAAGCTTTCTTT.

The chain recombines TRBV30 with TRBJ1-1; D uncertain. Germline CDR1 GTSNPN, CDR2 SVGIG (reference sequence). The CDR3 has 11 residues. Between the trimmed V and J ends, which lost 2 bases and 1 base, there was a span of 2 bases. The CDR3 here is CAWSWNTEAFF. CDR3 coding DNA: TGTGCCTGGAGTTGGAACACTGAAGCTTTCTTT.

As for this clonotype: The junction differs from germline at one of its ends, possibly a read error. The chain is built from TRBV15 and TRBJ2-7; D gene uncertain. Germline values: CDR1 LNHNV, CDR2 YYDKDF (reference sequence). The length of the CDR3 is 12 residues. CDR3 nucleotides: TGTGCCACCAGTATCGGGCACTACGGGCAGTACTTC. It specifies CATSIGHYGQYF.

This clonotype was seen a handful of times. The junction departs from the called germline gene at one end, perhaps through a read error. The CDR3 loop reads CASSLELYTEQFF. CDR3 DNA: TGTGCCAGCAGCTTAGAGTTATACACTGAGCAGTTCTTC. The chain is built from TRBV7-9 and TRBJ2-1; D gene uncertain. Germline values: CDR1 SEHNR, CDR2 FQNEAQ (reference sequence). This CDR3 region has 13 residues.

Details on this clonotype: This may be a read error, as it is one base from a much larger clone. The gene calls are TRBV11-2 and TRBJ2-4; D gene uncertain. The CDR3 is made up of 12 amino acids. The germline V gene has CDR1 SGHAT and CDR2 FQNNGV. CDR3 in amino acids: CTSSSMGYSMFF. The CDR3, as DNA: TGTACCAGCAGCTCCATGGGCTACAGTATGTTCTTC.

The table lists this clonotype with a few counts. V usage is TRBV19 and J usage is TRBJ2-3; 7 nucleotides match TRBD2. The CDR3 totals 13 residues. Germline CDR1 reads LNHDA; CDR2 reads SQIVND (reference sequence). V gave up 10 bases and J gave up 0 bases; unmatched junction bases: 4. CDR3 nucleotides: TGTGCCACGGGGGGACTCAGCACAGATACGCAGTATTTT. It yields the protein CATGGLSTDTQYF.

The J gene is TRBJ2-7, the V gene TRBV28; D possibly corresponds to TRBD2 (5 bases). The V gene lost 11 bases and the J gene lost 2 bases, with 13 bases spanning the gap. Per the germline V gene, CDR1 is MDHEN and CDR2 is SYDVKM. This CDR3 region has 12 residues. CDR3 protein: CAGGFSAYEQYF. CDR3 sequence (DNA): TGTGCCGGCGGGTTCTCTGCCTACGAGCAGTACTTC.

The rearrangement uses TRBV4-2 and TRBJ2-7, with TRBD2 matching over 9 bases. With 0 bases clipped from V and 5 bases from J, the junction kept 8 bases outside the gene matches. This CDR3 has 16 amino acids. Germline CDR1 reads LGHNA; CDR2 reads YNFKEQ. CDR3 sequence: CASSQESRIAGDEQYF. For the CDR3, the DNA is TGTGCCAGCAGCCAAGAAAGTAGGATAGCGGGGGACGAGCAGTACTTC.